Below are 2 T cell receptor beta chains sequenced from a single sample in a study of T cell responses to AZD1222 COVID-19 vaccine. Sequenced by immunoSEQ multiplex PCR; TCRdb stores in-frame clones only, minus some. This repertoire shows a few hundred thousand clones, over 90% found once; its top ten account for less than 0.65%. The sequences come from peripheral blood, collected on day 0 of AZD1222 vaccination. Receptors were obtained from an adult in good health.

J is TRBJ2-1 and V is TRBV14, with 8 bases fitting TRBD2. Germline V gene sequence: CDR1 SGHDN, CDR2 FVKESK. The ends lost 4 bases at V and 2 bases at J; junction bases unmatched: 10. There are 17 residues in the CDR3. The CDR3 loop is CASSPTTSAGAYNEQFF. The CDR3 DNA reads TGTGCCAGCAGCCCCACCACCTCAGCGGGGGCCTACAATGAGCAGTTCTTC.

The chain is built from TRBV6-1 and TRBJ2-3, with unresolved D. In germline, CDR1 is MNHNS, CDR2 SASEGT. Between the trimmed V and J ends, which lost 2 bases and 1 base, there was a span of 7 bases. The CDR3 runs 14 residues. The CDR3 spells CASSEHGGTDTQYF. CDR3 bases: TGTGCCAGCAGTGAACATGGCGGCACAGATACGCAGTATTTT.